The sequence of this T cell receptor (beta chain) was determined in a study of CD8+ T cells in alopecia areata. Study in general: Patients received oral tofacitinib, 5 to 10 mg twice daily, for moderate-to-severe alopecia areata.

This CDR3 spans 15 amino acids. J gave up 3 bases and V 4 bases, and 9 bases lay outside the gene matches. CDR1 is SGHDT, CDR2 YYEEEE, per germline. Study-level points and caveats: An increase in clonality over normal scalp was evident in lesional scalp, especially alopecia totalis/universalis. Alphabeta T cells residing in normal skin are also sequenced in scalp samples.

It was cDNA, reverse transcribed from extracted RNA, that served as the sequencing template. Profiled with immunoSEQ multiplex PCR; TCRdb holds only in-frame clones, not every one. In the table there are 70,000 or so clones, 50% to 75% of which are singletons. On this clone: What it binds is not known.

Collection of lesional scalp punch biopsies and peripheral blood was performed in alopecia areata patients. The sequences come from CD8+ T cells sorted from blood, collected at week 0. This sequence originates from a human donor with alopecia areata. This chain links TRBV5-6 with TRBJ2-7; 8 bases fit TRBD1. The CDR3 is CASSPGQGFYYEQYF. CDR3 nucleotide sequence: TGTGCCAGCAGCCCAGGACAGGGTTTTTACTACGAGCAGTACTTC.